These 16 T cell receptor beta chains were all obtained from the same sample, sequenced in a study of blood T cell repertoires in COVID-19. Produced via immunoSEQ multiplex PCR; TCRdb's table is partial and in-frame only. The sample shows about 42,000 clones, about nine tenths of them seen only once. The sequenced sample was peripheral blood. The origin of the receptors is a human donor in a cohort sampled during active COVID-19.

This clone came up once. The chain is built from TRBV19 and TRBJ1-5; D uncertain. The CDR3 loop spans 12 amino acids. The ends were cut back, 4 bases at V and 4 bases at J, with 5 bases in the middle. The germline gives CDR1 LNHDA, CDR2 SQIVND (reference sequence). CDR3 coding DNA: TGTGCCAGTAGTACTCTTAATCAGCCCCAGCATTTT. Encoded protein: CASSTLNQPQHF.

The chain uses TRBV18 and TRBJ2-7, with a possible D match to TRBD1 (6 bases). V dropped 3 bases and J dropped 0 bases, with 12 bases sitting between them. This CDR3 is built from 15 residues. Germline V gene data show CDR1 as KGHSH and CDR2 as LQKENI. CDR3 region: CASSPTGTPSYEQYF. The CDR3, as DNA: TGTGCCAGCTCACCTACCGGGACACCCTCCTACGAGCAGTACTTC.

The gene calls are TRBV6-5 and TRBJ2-7; TRBD1 agrees at 9 bases. V was pared by 8 bases and J by 3 bases, with 11 bases of the junction left unmatched. CDR3 length equals 15 residues. Germline V gene sequence: CDR1 MNHEY, CDR2 SVGAGI. CDR3 region: CASAGQGGHYYEQYF. The CDR3 DNA follows: TGTGCCAGCGCGGGACAGGGTGGCCATTACTACGAGCAGTACTTC.

The chain recombines TRBV7-6 with TRBJ1-2; the D gene is possibly TRBD1 (5 bases). CDR1 is SGHVS and CDR2 is FNYEAQ in the germline V gene. The CDR3 has 13 amino acids. Trimming took 0 bases from V and 6 from J, leaving 8 bases between them. The CDR3 region is CASSLAKGDGYTF. The CDR3 DNA reads as TGTGCCAGCAGCTTAGCAAAAGGGGATGGCTACACCTTC. The full variable domain, completed using reference TRBV7-6 and TRBJ1-2, is GAGVSQSPRYKVTKRGQDVALRCDPISGHVSLYWYRQALGQGPEFLTYFNYEAQQDKSGLPNDRFSAERPEGSISTLTIQRTEQRDSAMYRCASSLAKGDGYTFGSGTRLTVV.

V gene TRBV12-5 combines with J gene TRBJ1-2; TRBD1 is a possible D gene (5 bases). With 1 base removed from V and 7 bases from J, the gap between germline ends came to 10 bases. Germline V gene lookup returns CDR1 LGHNT and CDR2 FRNRAP. The CDR3 extends over 13 amino acids. CDR3 sequence reads: CASGLGTMGGYTF. For the CDR3, the DNA is TGTGCTAGTGGTTTGGGGACAATGGGTGGCTACACCTTC.

The chain employs TRBV10-3 and TRBJ2-7; 11 bases line up with TRBD1. Unmatched junction bases numbered 7, after V lost 6 bases and J lost 3 bases. Germline values: CDR1 ENHRY, CDR2 SYGVKD. This CDR3 is built from 15 residues. The CDR3 is CAIRAGTGGNYEQYF. The CDR3 DNA reads TGTGCCATCAGGGCCGGGACAGGGGGAAACTACGAGCAGTACTTC.

The chain is built from TRBV11-2 and TRBJ1-6, with D possibly matching TRBD1 (6 bases). This CDR3 comprises 17 residues. The germline V gene encodes CDR1 SGHAT and CDR2 FQNNGV. Trimming took 1 base from V and 3 from J, leaving 13 bases between them. Written as DNA, the CDR3 is TGTGCCAGCAGCTTAGCTCAGTGGGGGCGCTATAATTCACCCCTCCACTTT. Translated, it gives CASSLAQWGRYNSPLHF.

For the CDR3, the DNA is TGTGCCACCAGTGAAGCTGACAGGGGGCGCATGGATACGCAGTATTTT. Translating it yields CATSEADRGRMDTQYF. The chain employs TRBV24-1 and TRBJ2-3; 10 nucleotides line up with TRBD1. CDR3 length: 16 amino acids. After removal of 4 bases from V and 6 bases from J, the junction contained 9 bases not matched to a gene. Germline lookup yields CDR1 KGHDR and CDR2 SFDVKD.

The J gene is TRBJ2-7, the V gene TRBV5-1, with TRBD1 identical over 9 bases. Germline V gives CDR1 SGHRS, CDR2 YFSETQ. J gave up 4 bases and V 4 bases, and 6 bases lay outside the gene matches. CDR3 size: 14 residues. The CDR3 bases are TGCGCCAGCAGCAAAGGACAGGGGCCGTACGAGCAGTACTTC. As protein: CASSKGQGPYEQYF.

The chain is built from TRBV19 and TRBJ1-1, with D perhaps TRBD1 (5 bases). The CDR3 contains 14 residues. Per the germline V gene, CDR1 is LNHDA and CDR2 is SQIVND (reference sequence). The V gene lost 3 bases and the J gene lost 1 base, with 9 bases spanning the gap. The CDR3 DNA sequence: TGTGCCAGTAGTATTTTGGACACGAACACTGAAGCTTTCTTT. This translates into CASSILDTNTEAFF.

The rearrangement links TRBV10-3 to TRBJ2-3; D may be TRBD2 (5 bases). The V gene lost 4 bases and the J gene lost 1 base, with 12 bases spanning the gap. The CDR3 consists of 15 residues. Looked up from germline, CDR1 is ENHRY and CDR2 is SYGVKD. The CDR3 region is CAISGTRAGTDTQYF. The CDR3 DNA reads TGTGCCATCAGTGGTACTAGGGCGGGCACAGATACGCAGTATTTT.

The chain couples TRBV5-6 to TRBJ2-7, with a tentative D call TRBD1 (7 bases). The CDR3 runs to 12 residues. Trimming pared 4 bases from V and 8 bases from J, leaving 13 bases between. Germline CDR1 is SGHDT and CDR2 is YYEEEE. The CDR3 sequence: CASSAGQPQQYF. The CDR3, as DNA: TGTGCCAGCAGCGCGGGACAGCCGCAGCAGTACTTC.

This sequence joins TRBV18 and TRBJ2-7, with TRBD1 as a possible D gene (5 bases). Germline lookup yields CDR1 KGHSH and CDR2 LQKENI. The CDR3 runs 15 residues. Trimming took 0 bases from V and 3 from J, leaving 12 bases between them. The CDR3 loop reads CASSPPAGSRYEQYF. The CDR3 DNA reads TGTGCCAGCTCACCACCGGCAGGGTCTCGCTACGAGCAGTACTTC.

The gene calls are TRBV27 and TRBJ2-7; D is perhaps TRBD1 (6 bases). The CDR3 is 14 residues long. V was clipped by 7 bases and J by 0 bases, with 13 bases between them. The germline CDR1 and CDR2 sequences are MNHEY and SMNVEV (reference sequence). CDR3 residues: CASKVGQISYEQYF. CDR3 nucleotide sequence: TGTGCCAGCAAGGTAGGACAGATCTCCTACGAGCAGTACTTC.

V usage is TRBV7-2 and J usage is TRBJ1-1, with TRBD1 as a possible D gene (5 bases). CDR3 length equals 14 residues. Germline V CDR1 and CDR2: SGHTA, FQGNSA. V lost 5 bases, J lost 1 base, and 11 bases lay in between. CDR3 protein: CASSPQGWNTEAFF. CDR3 DNA sequence: TGTGCCAGCAGCCCTCAGGGATGGAACACTGAAGCTTTCTTT.

The chain couples TRBV6-5 to TRBJ1-2, with 7 bases that match TRBD1. The CDR3 is 14 residues long. V lost 7 bases, J lost 6 bases, and 11 bases stayed unmatched. The germline CDR1 and CDR2 sequences are MNHEY and SVGAGI. CDR3 DNA: TGTGCCAGCATCCGACAGGGTGCCTTGGATGGCTACACCTTC. Protein product: CASIRQGALDGYTF.